This T cell receptor (beta chain) comes out of a study of OX40 agonist ivuxolimab in advanced cancers. Study as a whole: Averaging 60 years in age, with a range of roughly 23 to 80, the cohort was 82.7% male. Overall study results and limits: Among T cells, CD8+ cells averaged more expanded clones than CD4+ cells. Among patients with partial responses at 0.1-3.0 mg/kg, clonal expansion was among the lowest. By week 6 at 0.1 to 3.0 mg/kg, blood CD4+ and CD8+ T cells had expanded clonally.

Some clones are missing from TCRdb's copy, which holds only in-frame ones; the method was immunoSEQ multiplex PCR. The table lists 70,000 or so clones, 80% to 90% of them singletons. The germline V gene has CDR1 MNHEY and CDR2 SVGAGI. The ends were cut back, 4 bases at V and 8 bases at J, with 11 bases in the middle. This CDR3 spans 12 amino acids. Of note for this clone: The antigen is not known.

The specimen was CD4+ or CD8+ T cells sorted from blood, collected in a trial of the OX40 agonist ivuxolimab. The chain recombines TRBV6-5 with TRBJ1-1, with D perhaps matching TRBD1 (6 bases). This sequence originates from an adult with an advanced solid tumor such as melanoma, head and neck, liver or kidney cancer. CDR3 sequence reads: CASSWLTGEAFF. The CDR3 DNA is TGTGCCAGCAGTTGGCTAACAGGGGAAGCTTTCTTT.